A single T cell receptor beta chain is shown here with its context. The data belong to a study of CD8 T cells in ankylosing spondylitis. Making the TCR beta libraries involved quantitative 5'-RACE with molecular barcodes. TCRdb independently ran MiXCR on the 5' RACE reads; one entry per CDR3 protein. This sample has 85,000 to 100,000 distinct CDR3 sequences, with 8.5% to 9% found just once. Germline V gene sequence: CDR1 SGHAT, CDR2 FQNNGV. Trimming took 5 bases from V and 8 from J; bases not matched to a gene: 21. This CDR3 has 18 amino acids. The specimen sequenced was blood, either unsorted or a sorted T cell fraction (not recorded which). This chain connects TRBV11-2 to TRBJ2-1, with 7 bases fitting TRBD1. The sequence derives from a male donor with ankylosing spondylitis or in good health (not recorded which). The CDR3 nucleotides are TGTGCCAGCAGCCAGCCTGTAATGACGGGACAGACTTACGATGAGCAGTTCTTC. Its translation is CASSQPVMTGQTYDEQFF.